Below are 9 T cell receptor beta chains sequenced from a single sample in a study of T-cell memory formation after mild COVID-19. One entry per CDR3 protein results from TCRdb running MiXCR on the 5' RACE reads. The table lists 350,000 to 450,000 distinct CDR3 sequences, about 19% of them singletons. The sample taken for sequencing was PBMCs or a T cell subset sorted from them (not recorded which). Every receptor here comes from an adult woman who had mild COVID-19 (a few samples of this study predate the infection). Cell type and time point are not known.

This clonotype was seen only a few times. This chain joins TRBV5-1 and TRBJ2-5; 7 nucleotides align to TRBD2. The CDR3 runs 14 residues. Germline V gives CDR1 SGHRS, CDR2 YFSETQ. V shed 5 bases, J shed 4 bases, and the junction held 8 bases outside the gene matches. CDR3 loop: CASRQIAGGETQYF. The DNA of the CDR3 is TGCGCCAGCAGGCAGATAGCGGGTGGAGAGACCCAGTACTTC.

The rearrangement uses TRBV20-1 and TRBJ2-5; the D gene could be TRBD1 or TRBD2 (6 bases each). CDR1 and CDR2 (germline): DFQATT, SNEGSKA (reference sequence). Trimming cost V 6 bases and J 1 base, with 18 bases left between them. The CDR3 extends over 15 amino acids. CDR3 in DNA: TGCAGTGCGAGCGTAGGGGGGACCTTCCAAGAGACCCAGTACTTC. Encoded protein: CSASVGGTFQETQYF.

V usage is TRBV25-1 and J usage is TRBJ2-7; 12 bases align to TRBD2. The length of the CDR3 is 12 residues. Germline CDR1 MGHDK, CDR2 SYGVNS. This CDR3 is CATSGGTYEQYF. CDR3 nucleotide sequence: TGTGCTACTAGCGGGGGGACCTACGAGCAGTACTTC.

The chain is built from TRBV12-5 and TRBJ1-2; no clear D. CDR3 length: 13 residues. The ends were cut back, 1 base at V and 7 bases at J, with 10 bases in the middle. Germline loops: CDR1 LGHNT, CDR2 FRNRAP. The CDR3, as DNA: TGTGCTAGTGGTTTGGGGGATCTGCGTGGCTACACCTTC. This gives the protein CASGLGDLRGYTF.

In its sample, this clonotype was seen a few times. V is TRBV20-1 and J is TRBJ1-5; D gene ambiguous. The CDR3 loop spans 13 amino acids. CDR1 DFQATT and CDR2 SNEGSKA come from the germline V gene (reference sequence). V dropped 0 bases and J dropped 6 bases, with 9 bases sitting between them. CDR3 nucleotide sequence: TGCAGTGCTAGAGACCCGAGCGGTCAGCCCCAGCATTTT. Amino acids: CSARDPSGQPQHF.

This clonotype was picked up a small number of times. This sequence joins TRBV12-3 or TRBV12-4 and TRBJ1-3, with a weak D call TRBD1 (5 bases). The CDR3 covers 13 residues. Between the trimmed V and J ends, which lost 9 bases and 0 bases, there was a span of 9 bases. The CDR3 DNA is TGTGCCAGTGACAGAGACTCTGGAAACACCATATATTTT. Translating gives CASDRDSGNTIYF.

This clonotype was observed a handful of times. The chain uses TRBV2 and TRBJ2-1; D unclear. The V end was cut by 5 bases, the J end by 7 bases, with 3 bases between. Germline CDR1 SNHLY, CDR2 FYNNEI. The CDR3 runs to 10 residues. In DNA, the CDR3 is TGTGCCAGCAGTCGAAATGAGCAGTTCTTC. Protein product: CASSRNEQFF.

This chain links TRBV7-2 with TRBJ1-3; D remains unclear. Germline CDR1 and CDR2: SGHTA and FQGNSA. This CDR3 region has 16 residues. V dropped 1 base and J dropped 1 base, with 11 bases sitting between them. The CDR3 nucleotides read TGTGCCAGCAGCTTAGTGCTGGTTTCATCTGGAAACACCATATATTTT. Translated: CASSLVLVSSGNTIYF.

The chain has TRBV6-2 or TRBV6-3 and TRBJ1-6; tentatively, D is TRBD1 (6 bases). The ends were cut back, 10 bases at V and 7 bases at J, with 14 bases in the middle. The CDR3 covers 13 residues. CDR1 and CDR2 (germline): MNHEY, SVGEGT. The CDR3, as DNA: TGTGCCAACAGGGAGAGGAGCAATTCACCCCTCCACTTT. Translating it yields CANRERSNSPLHF.